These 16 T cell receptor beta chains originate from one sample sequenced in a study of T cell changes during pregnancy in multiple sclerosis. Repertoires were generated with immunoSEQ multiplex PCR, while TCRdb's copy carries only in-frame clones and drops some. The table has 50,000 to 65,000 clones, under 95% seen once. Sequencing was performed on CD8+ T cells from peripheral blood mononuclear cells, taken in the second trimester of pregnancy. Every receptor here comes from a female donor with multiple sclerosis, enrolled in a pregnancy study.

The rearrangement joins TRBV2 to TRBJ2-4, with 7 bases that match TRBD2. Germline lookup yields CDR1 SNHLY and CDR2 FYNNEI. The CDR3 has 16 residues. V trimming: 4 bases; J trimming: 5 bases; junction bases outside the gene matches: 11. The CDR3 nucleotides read TGTGCCAGCAGTGGGGATGCGGGGGATAGGGAAAACATTCAGTACTTC. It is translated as CASSGDAGDRENIQYF.

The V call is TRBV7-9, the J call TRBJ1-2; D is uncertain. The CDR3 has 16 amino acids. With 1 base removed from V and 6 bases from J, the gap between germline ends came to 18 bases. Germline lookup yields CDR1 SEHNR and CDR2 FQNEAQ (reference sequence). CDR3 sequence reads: CASSLESEGGRHGYTF. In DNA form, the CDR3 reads TGTGCCAGCAGCTTAGAGTCCGAAGGAGGGAGGCATGGCTACACCTTC. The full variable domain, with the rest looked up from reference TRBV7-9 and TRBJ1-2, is DTGVSQNPRHKITKRGQNVTFRCDPISEHNRLYWYRQTLGQGPEFLTYFQNEAQLEKSRLLSDRFSAERPKGSFSTLEIQRTEQGDSAMYLCASSLESEGGRHGYTFGSGTRLTVV.

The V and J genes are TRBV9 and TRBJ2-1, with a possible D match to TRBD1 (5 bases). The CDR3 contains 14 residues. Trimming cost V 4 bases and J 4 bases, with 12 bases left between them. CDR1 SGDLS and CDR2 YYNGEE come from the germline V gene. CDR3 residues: CASSPGSQYNEQFF. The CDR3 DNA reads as TGTGCCAGCAGCCCAGGGTCTCAATACAATGAGCAGTTCTTC.

In DNA form, the CDR3 reads TGTGCCAGCAGTTTGGATGGCGGGAGTCTGGGTGAGCAGTTCTTC. It encodes CASSLDGGSLGEQFF. The rearrangement joins TRBV28 to TRBJ2-1; the match to TRBD2 covers 7 bases. Trimming took 3 bases from V and 9 from J; bases not matched to a gene: 11. The length of the CDR3 is 15 residues. Germline assignment: CDR1 MDHEN and CDR2 SYDVKM.

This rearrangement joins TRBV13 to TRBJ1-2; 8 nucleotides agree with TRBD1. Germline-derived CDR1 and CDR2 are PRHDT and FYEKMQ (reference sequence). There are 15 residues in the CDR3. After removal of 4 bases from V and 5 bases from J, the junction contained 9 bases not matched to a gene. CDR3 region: CASSSPGQALYGYTF. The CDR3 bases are TGTGCCAGCAGCTCCCCGGGACAGGCCCTTTATGGCTACACCTTC.

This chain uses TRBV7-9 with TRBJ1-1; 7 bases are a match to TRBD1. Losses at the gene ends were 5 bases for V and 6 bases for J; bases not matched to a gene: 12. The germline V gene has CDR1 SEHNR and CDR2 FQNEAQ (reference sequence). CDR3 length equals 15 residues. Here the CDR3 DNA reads TGTGCCAGCAGCATGGGGACAGAGAGGGTCCCTGAAGCTTTCTTT. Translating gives CASSMGTERVPEAFF.

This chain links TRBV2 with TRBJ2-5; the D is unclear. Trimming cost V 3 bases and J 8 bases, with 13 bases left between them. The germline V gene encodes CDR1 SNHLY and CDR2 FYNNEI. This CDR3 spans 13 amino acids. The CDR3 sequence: CASSDPTAATQYF. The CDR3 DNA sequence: TGTGCCAGCAGTGACCCCACCGCGGCCACCCAGTACTTC.

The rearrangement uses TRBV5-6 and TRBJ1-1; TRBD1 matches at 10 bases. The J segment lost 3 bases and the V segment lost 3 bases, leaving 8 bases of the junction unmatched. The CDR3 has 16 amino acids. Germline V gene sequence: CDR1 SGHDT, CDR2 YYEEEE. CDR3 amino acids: CASSSLTGGWDTEAFF. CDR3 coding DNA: TGTGCCAGCAGCTCGCTGACAGGGGGCTGGGACACTGAAGCTTTCTTT.

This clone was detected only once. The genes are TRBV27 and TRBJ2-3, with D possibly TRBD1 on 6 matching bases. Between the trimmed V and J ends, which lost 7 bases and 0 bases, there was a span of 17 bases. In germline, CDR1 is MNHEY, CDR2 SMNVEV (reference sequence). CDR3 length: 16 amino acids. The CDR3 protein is CASNQGRGPSTDTQYF. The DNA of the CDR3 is TGTGCCAGCAACCAAGGCAGGGGACCTAGCACAGATACGCAGTATTTT.

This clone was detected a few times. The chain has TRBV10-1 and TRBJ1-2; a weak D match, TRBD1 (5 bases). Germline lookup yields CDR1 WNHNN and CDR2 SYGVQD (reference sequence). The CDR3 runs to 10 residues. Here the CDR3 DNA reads TGCGGGGGGGACGAGTATGGCTACACCTTC. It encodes CGGDEYGYTF.

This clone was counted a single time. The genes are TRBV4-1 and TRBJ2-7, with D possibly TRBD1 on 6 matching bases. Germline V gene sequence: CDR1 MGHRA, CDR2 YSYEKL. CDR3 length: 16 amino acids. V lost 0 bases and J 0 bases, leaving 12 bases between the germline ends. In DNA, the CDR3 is TGCGCCAGCAGCCAAGACCGAACAGGGAGCTCCTACGAGCAGTACTTC. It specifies CASSQDRTGSSYEQYF.

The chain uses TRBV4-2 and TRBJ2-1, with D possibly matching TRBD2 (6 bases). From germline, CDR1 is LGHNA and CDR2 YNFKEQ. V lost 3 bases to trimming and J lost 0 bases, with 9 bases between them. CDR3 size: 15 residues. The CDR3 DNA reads TGTGCCAGCAGCCAGGACGGGAGCTCCTACAATGAGCAGTTCTTC. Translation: CASSQDGSSYNEQFF.

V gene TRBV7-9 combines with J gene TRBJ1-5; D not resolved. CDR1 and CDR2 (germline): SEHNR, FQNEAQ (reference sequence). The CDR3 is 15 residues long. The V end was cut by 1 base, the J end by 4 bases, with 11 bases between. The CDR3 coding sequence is TGTGCCAGCAGCTTAGAGTCGGGGATAAATCAGCCCCAGCATTTT. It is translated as CASSLESGINQPQHF. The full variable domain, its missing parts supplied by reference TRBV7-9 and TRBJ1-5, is DTGVSQNPRHKITKRGQNVTFRCDPISEHNRLYWYRQTLGQGPEFLTYFQNEAQLEKSRLLSDRFSAERPKGSFSTLEIQRTEQGDSAMYLCASSLESGINQPQHFGDGTRLSIL.

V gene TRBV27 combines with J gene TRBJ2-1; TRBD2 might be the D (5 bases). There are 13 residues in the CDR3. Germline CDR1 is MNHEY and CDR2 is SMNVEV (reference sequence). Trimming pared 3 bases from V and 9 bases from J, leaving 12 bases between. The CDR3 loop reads CASSFNIAGEQFF. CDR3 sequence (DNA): TGTGCCAGCAGTTTCAATATTGCGGGTGAGCAGTTCTTC.

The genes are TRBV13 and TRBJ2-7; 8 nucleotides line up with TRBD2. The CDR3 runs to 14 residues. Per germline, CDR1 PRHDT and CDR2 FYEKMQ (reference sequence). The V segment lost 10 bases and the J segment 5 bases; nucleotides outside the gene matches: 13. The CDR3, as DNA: TGTGCCACCCGCCGGCTAGCGGGCTACGACGAGCAGTACTTC. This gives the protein CATRRLAGYDEQYF.

The CDR3 nucleotides read TGTGCCGACACCCTTAGGCTGAACACTGAAGCTTTCTTT. Its protein is CADTLRLNTEAFF. The chain combines TRBV6-1 with TRBJ1-1; D ambiguous. Looked up from germline, CDR1 is MNHNS and CDR2 is SASEGT. Trimming left V 11 bases short and J 0 bases short, with 13 bases between. CDR3 length: 13 residues.